This TCR beta chain was identified in a study of radiation and T cells in renal cell carcinoma. The data were produced by immunoSEQ multiplex PCR, yet TCRdb's version contains in-frame clones alone and is incomplete. Of fewer than 150,000 clones in the sample, around 90% were seen once. CDR3 length: 13 amino acids. Per germline, CDR1 MNHEY and CDR2 SMNVEV (reference sequence). With 2 bases removed from V and 4 bases from J, the gap between germline ends came to 8 bases. The sample's time point: blood 2 weeks post-SBRT. Sample treatment: 15 Gy SBRT to primary tumor, nephrectomy 4 weeks later. The sequence derives from a woman aged 65 to 85 with renal cell carcinoma. The specimen comprised blood, sampled from a patient whose treatment included radiotherapy and nephrectomy. The V and J genes are TRBV27 and TRBJ1-2; no reliable D call. Here the CDR3 reads CASSLGQTYGYTF. For the CDR3, the DNA is TGTGCCAGCAGTTTAGGGCAGACCTATGGCTACACCTTC.